This record covers a single TCR beta chain. Its antigen is still unknown. Trimming pared 5 bases from V and 4 bases from J, leaving 26 bases between. Germline values: CDR1 SEHNR, CDR2 FQNEAQ (reference sequence). This CDR3 comprises 19 residues. This sample is drawn from a study of T cell repertoires in cytomegalovirus infection. Turning to the study itself: HLA-B-restricted CMV epitopes that are well studied, plus recently identified HLA-C-restricted ones, were used by the study. Study-level results: The study found HLA-C-restricted CMV-specific TCR beta clonotypes dominating the ex vivo response.

TCRdb ran MiXCR on the reads and lists one entry per CDR3 protein. The sample consists of roughly 49,000 distinct CDR3 sequences, roughly 20% of them appearing once. Sequencing was performed on CD8+ T cells from cultured PBMCs, taken from culture after CMV antigen stimulation. The TCR comes from a human donor in good health (CMV status not recorded). Some clones in this sample may be carry-over from other donors' samples. This chain links TRBV7-9 with TRBJ2-2; D might be TRBD2 (7 bases). This chain's CDR3 is CASSGGGAPRRRSTGELFF. The CDR3 DNA reads as TGTGCCAGCAGCGGAGGGGGGGCCCCACGTCGACGTAGCACCGGGGAGCTGTTTTTT.